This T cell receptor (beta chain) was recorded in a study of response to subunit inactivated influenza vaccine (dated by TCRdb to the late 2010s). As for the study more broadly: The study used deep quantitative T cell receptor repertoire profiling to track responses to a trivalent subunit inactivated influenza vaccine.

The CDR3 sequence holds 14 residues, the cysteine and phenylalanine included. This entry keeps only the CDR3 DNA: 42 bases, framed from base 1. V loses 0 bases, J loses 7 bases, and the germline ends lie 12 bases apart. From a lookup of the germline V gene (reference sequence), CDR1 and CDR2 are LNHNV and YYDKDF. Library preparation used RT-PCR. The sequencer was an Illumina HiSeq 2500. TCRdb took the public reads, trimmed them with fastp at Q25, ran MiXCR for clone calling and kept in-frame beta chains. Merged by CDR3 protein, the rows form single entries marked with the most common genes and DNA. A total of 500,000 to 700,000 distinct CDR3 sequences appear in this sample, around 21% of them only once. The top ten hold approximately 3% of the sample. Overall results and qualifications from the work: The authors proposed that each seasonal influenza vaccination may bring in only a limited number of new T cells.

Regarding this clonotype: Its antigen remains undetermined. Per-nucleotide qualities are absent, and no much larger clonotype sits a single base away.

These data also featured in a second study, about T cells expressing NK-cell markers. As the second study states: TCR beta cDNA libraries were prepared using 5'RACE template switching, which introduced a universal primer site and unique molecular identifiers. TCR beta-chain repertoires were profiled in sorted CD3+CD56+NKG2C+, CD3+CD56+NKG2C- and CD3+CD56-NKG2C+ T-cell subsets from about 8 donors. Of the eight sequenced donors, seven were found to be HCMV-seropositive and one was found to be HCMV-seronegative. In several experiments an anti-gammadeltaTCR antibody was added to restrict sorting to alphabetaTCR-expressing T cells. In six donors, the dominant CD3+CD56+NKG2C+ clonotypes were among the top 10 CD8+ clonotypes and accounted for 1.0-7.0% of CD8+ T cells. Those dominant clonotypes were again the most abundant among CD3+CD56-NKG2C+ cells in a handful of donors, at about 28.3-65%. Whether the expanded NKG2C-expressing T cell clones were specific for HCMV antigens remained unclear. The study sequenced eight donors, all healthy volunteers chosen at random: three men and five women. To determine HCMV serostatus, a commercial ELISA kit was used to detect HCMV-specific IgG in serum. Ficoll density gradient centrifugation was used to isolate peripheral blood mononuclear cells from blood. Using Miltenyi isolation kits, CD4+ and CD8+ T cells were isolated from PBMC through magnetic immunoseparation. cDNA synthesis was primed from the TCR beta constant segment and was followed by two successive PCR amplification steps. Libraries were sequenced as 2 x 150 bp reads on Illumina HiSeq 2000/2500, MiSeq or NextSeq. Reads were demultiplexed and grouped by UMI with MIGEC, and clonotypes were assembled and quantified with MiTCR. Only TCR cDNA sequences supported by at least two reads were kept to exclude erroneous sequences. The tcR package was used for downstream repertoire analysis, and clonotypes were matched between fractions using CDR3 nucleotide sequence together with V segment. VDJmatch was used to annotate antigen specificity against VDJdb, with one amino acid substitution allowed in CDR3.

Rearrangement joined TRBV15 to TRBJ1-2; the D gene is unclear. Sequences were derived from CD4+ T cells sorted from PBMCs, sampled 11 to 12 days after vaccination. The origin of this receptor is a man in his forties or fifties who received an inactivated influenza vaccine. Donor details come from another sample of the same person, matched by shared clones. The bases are TGTGCCACCAGCAGAGAGGAGGCAGGTTCTGGCTACACCTTC. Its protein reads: CATSREEAGSGYTF.